This TCR beta chain stems from a study of CD8+CD57+ T cells in acquired aplastic anemia. Study-level background: Across the sorted CD4+ and CD8+ cells, DNA amounts averaged roughly 3 ug. Study-level results: CD8+ Simpson's diversity showed no significant patient-control difference. Around 29 CD8+ CDR3 sequences were shared between patients and controls.

Per the germline V gene, CDR1 is MGHRA and CDR2 is YSYEKL. CDR3 size: 16 residues. The junction had 10 bases not matched to a gene; V was cut back by 6 bases and J by 4 bases. This clonotype has only a few counts. The antigen remains unidentified. CDR3 and TCR beta VDJ profiling relied on genomic DNA as the template. TCRdb itself ran the reads through MiXCR, one entry per CDR3 protein. Of more than 150,000 distinct CDR3 sequences listed, 40% to 55% are singletons. This TCR was sampled from a human donor in good health. The chain employs TRBV4-1 and TRBJ2-1, with 9 bases aligning to TRBD2. The sequenced material came from sorted CD4+, CD8+, or CD8+CD57+ T cells (not recorded which) from PBMCs. The CDR3 DNA reads TGCGCCAGCAGAGATCTCGCGGGAGGGCCTTACAATGAGCAGTTCTTC. It encodes CASRDLAGGPYNEQFF.